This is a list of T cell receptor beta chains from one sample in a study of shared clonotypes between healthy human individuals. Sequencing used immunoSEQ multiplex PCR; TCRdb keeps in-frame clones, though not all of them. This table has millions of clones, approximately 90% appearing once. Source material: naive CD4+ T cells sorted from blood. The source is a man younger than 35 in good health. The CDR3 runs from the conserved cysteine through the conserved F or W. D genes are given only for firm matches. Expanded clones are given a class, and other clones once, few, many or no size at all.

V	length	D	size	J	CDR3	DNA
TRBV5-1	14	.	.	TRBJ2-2	CASSLIRGTGELFF	TGCGCCAGCAGCTTGATAAGGGGGACCGGGGAGCTGTTTTTT
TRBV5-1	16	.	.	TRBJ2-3	CASSLAKTSSTDTQYF	TGCGCCAGCAGCTTGGCAAAGACCTCTAGCACAGATACGCAGTATTTT
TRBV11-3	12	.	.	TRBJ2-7	CASSWDRAEQYF	TGTGCCAGCAGCTGGGATAGGGCCGAGCAGTACTTC
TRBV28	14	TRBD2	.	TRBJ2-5	CASKPSGGGETQYF	TGTGCCAGCAAACCTAGCGGGGGGGGAGAGACCCAGTACTTC
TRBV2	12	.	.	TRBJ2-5	CASSASQETQYF	TGTGCCAGCAGTGCTAGCCAAGAGACCCAGTACTTC
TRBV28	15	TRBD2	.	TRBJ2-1	CASSLSGTRYNEQFF	TGTGCCAGCAGCCTCAGCGGGACCCGATACAATGAGCAGTTCTTC
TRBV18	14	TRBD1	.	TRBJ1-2	CASSFPGQGYGYTF	TGTGCCAGCTCATTCCCGGGACAGGGCTATGGCTACACCTTC
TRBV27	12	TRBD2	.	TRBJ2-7	CASRIAGGPQYF	TGTGCCAGCAGAATAGCGGGAGGGCCGCAGTACTTC
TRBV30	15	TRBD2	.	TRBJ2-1	CAWSVRSGVGNEQFF	TGTGCCTGGAGTGTACGCAGCGGGGTTGGGAATGAGCAGTTCTTC
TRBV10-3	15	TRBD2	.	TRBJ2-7	CAISLSSGGRYEQYF	TGTGCCATCAGCCTGAGCAGCGGGGGTCGCTACGAGCAGTACTTC
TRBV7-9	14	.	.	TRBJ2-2	CASSLALNTGELFF	TGTGCCAGCAGCTTAGCACTAAACACCGGGGAGCTGTTTTTT
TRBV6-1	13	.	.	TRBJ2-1	CASRQGGYNEQFF	TGTGCCAGCAGACAGGGAGGATACAATGAGCAGTTCTTC
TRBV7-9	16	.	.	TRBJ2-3	CASSLVLATFTDTQYF	TGTGCCAGCAGCTTAGTTTTGGCGACTTTCACAGATACGCAGTATTTT
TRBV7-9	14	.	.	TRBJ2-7	CASSIQGSSYEQYF	TGTGCCAGCAGCATACAGGGATCCTCCTACGAGCAGTACTTC
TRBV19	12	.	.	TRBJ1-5	CASKDTNQPQHF	TGTGCCAGTAAAGACACAAATCAGCCCCAGCATTTT
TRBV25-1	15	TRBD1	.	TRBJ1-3	CASSGTGLSGNTIYF	TGTGCCAGCAGTGGGACAGGGCTCTCTGGAAACACCATATATTTT
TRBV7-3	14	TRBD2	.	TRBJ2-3	CASSSGLATDTQYF	TGTGCCAGCAGCTCCGGACTAGCCACAGATACGCAGTATTTT
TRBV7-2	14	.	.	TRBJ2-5	CASSLAEGSPTQYF	TGTGCCAGCAGCTTAGCCGAGGGCTCCCCGACCCAGTACTTC
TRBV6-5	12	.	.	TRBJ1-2	CASSEQDYGYTF	TGTGCCAGCAGTGAACAGGACTATGGCTACACCTTC
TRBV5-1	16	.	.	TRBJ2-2	CASSPAFRNGAGELFF	TGCGCCAGCAGCCCCGCCTTCCGGAACGGGGCCGGGGAGCTGTTTTTT
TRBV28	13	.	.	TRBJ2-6	CASSNLGANVLTF	TGTGCCAGCAGTAATCTCGGGGCCAACGTCCTGACTTTC
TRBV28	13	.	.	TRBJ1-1	CATTGTLNTEAFF	TGTGCCACCACAGGGACCCTCAACACTGAAGCTTTCTTT
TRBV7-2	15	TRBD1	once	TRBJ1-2	CASSFPGQGSYGYTF	TGTGCCAGCAGCTTCCCGGGACAGGGATCCTATGGCTACACCTTC
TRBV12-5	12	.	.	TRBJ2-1	CASGPFINEQFF	TGTGCTAGTGGTCCTTTTATCAATGAGCAGTTCTTC
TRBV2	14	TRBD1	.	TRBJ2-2	CASKTGGYTGELFF	TGTGCCAGCAAAACAGGGGGCTACACCGGGGAGCTGTTTTTT
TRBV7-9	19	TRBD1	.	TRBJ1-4	CASSLVLVFGTATNEKLFF	TGTGCCAGCAGCTTAGTATTGGTTTTCGGGACAGCAACTAATGAAAAACTGTTTTTT
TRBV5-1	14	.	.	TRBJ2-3	CASSFVEGQDTQYF	TGCGCCAGCAGCTTCGTAGAGGGTCAAGATACGCAGTATTTT
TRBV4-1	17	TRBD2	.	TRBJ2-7	CASSQGLAGGTAYEQYF	TGCGCCAGCAGCCAGGGACTAGCGGGGGGCACTGCCTACGAGCAGTACTTC
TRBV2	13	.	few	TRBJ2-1	CASSGDGNNEQFF	TGTGCCAGCAGTGGGGACGGAAACAATGAGCAGTTCTTC
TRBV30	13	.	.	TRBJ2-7	CAWGTRRGYEQYF	TGTGCCTGGGGCACTAGGAGGGGCTACGAGCAGTACTTC
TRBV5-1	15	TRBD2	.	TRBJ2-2	CASSSIGGGTGELFF	TGCGCCAGCAGTTCTATAGGCGGGGGGACCGGGGAGCTGTTTTTT
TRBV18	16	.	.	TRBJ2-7	CASSPSPGGRGYEQYF	TGTGCCAGCTCACCCTCGCCGGGGGGCAGGGGTTACGAGCAGTACTTC
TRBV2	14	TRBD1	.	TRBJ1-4	CASNYRDSNEKLFF	TGTGCCAGCAATTACCGGGACAGTAATGAAAAACTGTTTTTT
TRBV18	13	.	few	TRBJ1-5	CASGTISNQPQHF	TGTGCCAGCGGAACAATTAGCAATCAGCCCCAGCATTTT
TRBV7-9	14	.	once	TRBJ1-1	CASSLVQGATEAFF	TGTGCCAGCAGCTTAGTTCAGGGAGCTACTGAAGCTTTCTTT
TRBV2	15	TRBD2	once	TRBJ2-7	CASSAGSGGAYEQYF	TGTGCCAGCAGTGCCGGATCGGGGGGGGCCTACGAGCAGTACTTC
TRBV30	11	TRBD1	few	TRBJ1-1	CAWDGQARAFF	TGTGCCTGGGATGGACAGGCTAGAGCTTTCTTT
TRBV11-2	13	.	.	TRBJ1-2	CASSLPNWVGYTF	TGTGCCAGCAGCCTCCCTAATTGGGTCGGCTACACCTTC
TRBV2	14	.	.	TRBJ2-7	CASSEERSTYEQYF	TGTGCCAGCAGTGAGGAGAGGTCGACCTACGAGCAGTACTTC
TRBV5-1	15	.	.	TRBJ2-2	CASSLVHPSTGELFF	TGCGCCAGCAGCTTGGTACACCCTTCAACCGGGGAGCTGTTTTTT
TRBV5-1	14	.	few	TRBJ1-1	CASSVNTGNTEAFF	TGCGCCAGCAGCGTCAATACAGGGAACACTGAAGCTTTCTTT